The TCR beta chain under discussion was sequenced for a study of blood T cell repertoires in COVID-19. Study-wide background: Sites across the United States, Italy and Spain contributed samples from acute and convalescent COVID-19. From T cells, B-cell-depleted T cells, or PBMCs came the material, which was cDNA or gDNA.

Between the trimmed V and J ends, which lost 2 bases and 0 bases, there was a span of 6 bases. The CDR3 has 14 residues. CDR1 and CDR2 from the germline V gene are SGHVS and FQNEAQ. Authors' analysis steps: Scientists estimated how many nucleated cells there were by amplifying reference gene primers. The assay was immunoSEQ multiplex PCR, and TCRdb's table has in-frame clones only and misses some. The V and J calls and clone size were taken over from that table, and D and trimming were inferred from the DNA. In the table there are about 190,000 clones, 88% of which are singletons. The V call is TRBV7-8, the J call TRBJ2-3; unclear D gene. Input material: peripheral blood. The sequence came from a woman aged 40 to 55 who had recovered from COVID-19. The DNA of the CDR3 is TGTGCCAGCAGCTTAAGAGTTAGCACAGATACGCAGTATTTT. It specifies CASSLRVSTDTQYF.